Below, one TCR beta chain is given with its context. Trimming took 6 bases from V and 1 from J, leaving 12 bases between them. CDR1 and CDR2 (germline): LGHNT, FRNRAP. The length of the CDR3 is 14 residues. This sample was taken from a study of blood T cell repertoires in COVID-19. Study in general: Sites across the United States, Italy and Spain contributed samples from acute and convalescent COVID-19. PBMCs, B-cell-depleted T cells, or T cells were the source of the cDNA or gDNA that made up the material.

Measured with immunoSEQ multiplex PCR; TCRdb has only the in-frame clones, and not every one. Of a few hundred thousand clones in the sample, around 87% were seen once. What was sequenced was PBMCs or T cells enriched from blood (not recorded which). This receptor was identified in a young man in a cohort exposed to, infected with or recovered from COVID-19 (not recorded which). The J gene is TRBJ1-1, the V gene TRBV12-5, with D perhaps TRBD1 (5 bases). DNA for the CDR3: TGTGCTAGTGGCCAGACCACAGGGAACACTGAAGCTTTCTTT. Translation: CASGQTTGNTEAFF.